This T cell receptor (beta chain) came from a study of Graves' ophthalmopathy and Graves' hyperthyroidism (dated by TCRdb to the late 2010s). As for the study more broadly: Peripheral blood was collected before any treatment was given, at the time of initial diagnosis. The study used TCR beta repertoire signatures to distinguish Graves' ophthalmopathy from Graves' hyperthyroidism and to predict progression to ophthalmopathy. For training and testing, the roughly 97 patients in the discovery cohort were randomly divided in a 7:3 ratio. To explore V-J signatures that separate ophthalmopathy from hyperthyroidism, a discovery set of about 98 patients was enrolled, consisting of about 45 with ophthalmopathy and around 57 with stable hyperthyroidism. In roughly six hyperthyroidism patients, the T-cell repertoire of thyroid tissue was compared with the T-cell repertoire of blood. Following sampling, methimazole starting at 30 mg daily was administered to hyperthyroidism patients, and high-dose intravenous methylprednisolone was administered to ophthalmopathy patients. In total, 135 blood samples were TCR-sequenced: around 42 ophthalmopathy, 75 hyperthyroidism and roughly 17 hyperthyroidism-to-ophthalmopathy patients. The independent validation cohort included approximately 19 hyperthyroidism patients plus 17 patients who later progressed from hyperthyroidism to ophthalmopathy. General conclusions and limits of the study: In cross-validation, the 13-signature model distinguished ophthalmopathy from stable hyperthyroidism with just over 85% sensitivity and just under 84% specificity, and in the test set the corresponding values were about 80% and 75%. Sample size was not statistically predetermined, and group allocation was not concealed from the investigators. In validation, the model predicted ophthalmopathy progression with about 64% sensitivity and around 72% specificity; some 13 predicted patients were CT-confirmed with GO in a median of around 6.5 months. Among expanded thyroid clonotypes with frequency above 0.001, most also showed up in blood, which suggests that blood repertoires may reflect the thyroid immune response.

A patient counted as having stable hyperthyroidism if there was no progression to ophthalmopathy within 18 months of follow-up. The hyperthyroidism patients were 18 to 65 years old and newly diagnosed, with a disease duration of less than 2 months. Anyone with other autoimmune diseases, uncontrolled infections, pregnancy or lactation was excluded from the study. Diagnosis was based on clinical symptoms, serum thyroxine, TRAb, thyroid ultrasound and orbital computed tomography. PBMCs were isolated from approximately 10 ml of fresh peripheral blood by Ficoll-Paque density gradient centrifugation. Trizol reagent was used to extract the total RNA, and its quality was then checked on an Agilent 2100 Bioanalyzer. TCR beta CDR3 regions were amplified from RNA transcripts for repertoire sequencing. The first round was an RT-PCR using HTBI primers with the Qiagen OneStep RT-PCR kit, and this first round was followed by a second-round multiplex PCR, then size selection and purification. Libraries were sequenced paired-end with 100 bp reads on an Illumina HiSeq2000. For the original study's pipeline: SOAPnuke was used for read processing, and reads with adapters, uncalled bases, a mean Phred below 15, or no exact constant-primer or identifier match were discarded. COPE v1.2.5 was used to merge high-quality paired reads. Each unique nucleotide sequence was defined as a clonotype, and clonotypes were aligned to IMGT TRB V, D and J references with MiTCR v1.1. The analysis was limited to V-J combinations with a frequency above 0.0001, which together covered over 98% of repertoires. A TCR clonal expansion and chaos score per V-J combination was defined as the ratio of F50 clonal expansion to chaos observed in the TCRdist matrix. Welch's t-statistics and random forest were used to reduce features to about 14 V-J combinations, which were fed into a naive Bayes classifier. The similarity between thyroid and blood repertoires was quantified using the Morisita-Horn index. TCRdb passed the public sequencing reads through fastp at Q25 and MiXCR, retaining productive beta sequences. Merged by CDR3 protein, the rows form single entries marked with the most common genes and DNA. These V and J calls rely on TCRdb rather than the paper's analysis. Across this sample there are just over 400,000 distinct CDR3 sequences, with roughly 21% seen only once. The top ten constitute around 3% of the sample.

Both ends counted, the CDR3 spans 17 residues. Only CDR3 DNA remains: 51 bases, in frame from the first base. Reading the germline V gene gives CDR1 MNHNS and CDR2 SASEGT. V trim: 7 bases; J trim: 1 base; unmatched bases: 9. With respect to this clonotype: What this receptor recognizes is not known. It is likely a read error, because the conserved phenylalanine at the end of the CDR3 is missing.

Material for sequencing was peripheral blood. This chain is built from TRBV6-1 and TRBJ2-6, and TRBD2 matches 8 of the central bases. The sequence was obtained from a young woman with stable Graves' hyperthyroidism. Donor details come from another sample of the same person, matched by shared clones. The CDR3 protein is CASTSGTRQSGANVLTY. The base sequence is TGTGCCAGCACCTCCGGGACTAGACAGTCTGGGGCCAACGTCCTGACTTAC.